These 32 T cell receptor beta chains originate from one sample sequenced in a study of PD-1 blockade in mismatch repair-deficient tumors. This table comes from immunoSEQ multiplex PCR, and its TCRdb copy is limited to in-frame clones, with some not included. The data show some 9,700 clones, with over 75% seen just once and about 15% held by the top ten. Time point reported: roughly ten-day in vitro stimulation with candidate mutation-associated neoantigen peptide 1. Their cognate antigens are unknown. The source was cells cultured in vitro, collected from a patient treated with pembrolizumab. The receptor source for this set is an adult with mismatch repair-deficient cancer.

This sequence joins TRBV13 and TRBJ2-3; 11 bases are a match to TRBD2. The trim removed 4 bases at V and 3 bases at J, leaving 6 bases unmatched. The germline gives CDR1 PRHDT, CDR2 FYEKMQ (reference sequence). The CDR3 contains 16 residues. The CDR3 sequence: CASSSMTSGKTDTQYF. The CDR3 DNA follows: TGTGCCAGCAGCTCCATGACTAGCGGGAAGACAGATACGCAGTATTTT.

The chain uses TRBV25-1 and TRBJ2-1; D not resolved. Per the germline V gene, CDR1 is MGHDK and CDR2 is SYGVNS. V was cut by 10 bases and J by 4 bases, with 17 bases left in between. CDR3 length equals 14 residues. CDR3 nucleotide sequence: TGTGCCACGATGCCTGCAGGACCTTACAATGAGCAGTTCTTC. It yields the protein CATMPAGPYNEQFF.

With respect to this clone: This sample also contains other DNA sequences that code for the same CDR3. The chain joins TRBV7-3 to TRBJ2-3; maybe TRBD2 (6 bases). The germline V gene encodes CDR1 SGHTA and CDR2 FQGTGA. Trimming shortened V by 3 bases and J by 2 bases, and 9 bases separated the two germline ends. CDR3 size: 14 residues. The DNA of the CDR3 is TGTGCCAGCAGCTTGGGGACTTCCACAGATACGCAGTATTTT. Residues: CASSLGTSTDTQYF.

The V and J genes are TRBV29-1 and TRBJ1-2; D is possibly TRBD1 (5 bases). Trimming pared 0 bases from V and 5 bases from J, leaving 13 bases between. Germline CDR1 is SQVTM and CDR2 is ANQGSEA. This CDR3 spans 14 amino acids. The CDR3 region is CSVEDDSLGYGYTF. The DNA of the CDR3 is TGCAGCGTTGAAGATGACAGCCTGGGATATGGCTACACCTTC. The full variable domain, in which reference TRBV29-1 and TRBJ1-2 provide the parts outside the CDR3, is SAVISQKPSRDICQRGTSLTIQCQVDSQVTMMFWYRQQPGQSLTLIATANQGSEATYESGFVIDKFPISRPNLTFSTLTVSNMSPEDSSIYLCSVEDDSLGYGYTFGSGTRLTVV.

In nucleotides, the CDR3 is TGTGCCAGCAGTCCTTGGGACTACCAGACCTACGAGCAGTACTTC. This sequence encodes CASSPWDYQTYEQYF. V usage is TRBV28 and J usage is TRBJ2-7, with TRBD2 matching over 7 bases. Germline assignment: CDR1 MDHEN and CDR2 SYDVKM. The CDR3 has 15 amino acids. V was clipped by 5 bases and J by 2 bases; unmatched bases: 9.

This clone was recorded only once. The rearrangement joins TRBV19 to TRBJ2-1; D gene unclear. The CDR3 runs to 14 residues. V dropped 1 base and J dropped 2 bases, with 6 bases sitting between them. Looked up from germline, CDR1 is LNHDA and CDR2 is SQIVND (reference sequence). The CDR3 sequence: CASSIATTYNEQFF. In DNA form, the CDR3 reads TGTGCCAGTAGTATAGCGACGACCTACAATGAGCAGTTCTTC.

This clone is a singleton in its sample. The chain's CDR3 is CASSTSGRVPDTQYF. CDR3 in DNA: TGTGCCAGCAGTACTAGCGGGAGGGTCCCAGATACGCAGTATTTT. V and J are TRBV28 and TRBJ2-3; 13 nucleotides line up with TRBD2. V was pared by 5 bases and J by 4 bases, with 3 bases of the junction left unmatched. The CDR3 length is 15 residues. Germline CDR1 MDHEN, CDR2 SYDVKM.

This chain joins TRBV4-1 and TRBJ1-2, with D uncertain. Germline CDR1 is MGHRA and CDR2 is YSYEKL. With 3 bases removed from V and 5 bases from J, the gap between germline ends came to 13 bases. CDR3 length: 14 amino acids. Written as DNA, the CDR3 is TGCGCCAGCAGCCACGATAGCCAGGCGTATGGCTACACCTTC. Protein sequence: CASSHDSQAYGYTF.

With regard to this clone: An end of the junction differs from the germline gene, which may be a read error. V gene TRBV29-1 combines with J gene TRBJ2-5, with D possibly matching TRBD2 (5 bases). This CDR3 comprises 12 residues. Per the germline V gene, CDR1 is SQVTM and CDR2 is ANQGSEA. The chain's CDR3 is CSAEDGGGPQYF. For the CDR3, the DNA is TGCAGCGCTGAAGATGGCGGAGGCCCCCAGTACTTC.

This rearrangement joins TRBV6-5 to TRBJ2-1, with D unresolved. CDR1 is MNHEY and CDR2 is SVGAGI in the germline V gene. The length of the CDR3 is 15 residues. V lost 5 bases and J 7 bases, leaving 18 bases between the germline ends. CDR3 amino acids: CASSIGPWDVNEQFF. In DNA, the CDR3 is TGTGCCAGCAGTATCGGCCCCTGGGATGTGAATGAGCAGTTCTTC.

The V and J genes are TRBV6-6 and TRBJ1-6; 8 positions match TRBD1. Unmatched junction bases numbered 13, after V lost 7 bases and J lost 8 bases. This CDR3 comprises 16 residues. CDR1 is MNHNY and CDR2 is SVGAGI in the germline V gene (reference sequence). DNA for the CDR3: TGTGCCAGCAACCTGAAGGACAGGGTTTACGATTCACCCCTCCACTTT. Its translation: CASNLKDRVYDSPLHF.

V is TRBV6-8 and J is TRBJ2-5; D is possibly TRBD2 (6 bases). The ends were cut back, 7 bases at V and 11 bases at J, with 14 bases in the middle. Germline V CDR1 and CDR2: MNHGY, SAAAGT. The CDR3 spans 11 residues. CDR3 protein: CASITFREQYF. CDR3 DNA: TGTGCCAGCATTACATTTCGGGAGCAGTACTTC.

The rearrangement joins TRBV25-1 to TRBJ2-7; D may be TRBD1 or TRBD2 (5 bases each). Trimming took 3 bases from V and 0 from J, leaving 9 bases between them. The germline V gene encodes CDR1 MGHDK and CDR2 SYGVNS. This CDR3 region has 14 residues. The CDR3 DNA follows: TGTGCCAGCAGTGATTGGGACGCCTCCTACGAGCAGTACTTC. This translates into CASSDWDASYEQYF.

This rearrangement joins TRBV6-6 to TRBJ1-5; tentative D call: TRBD1 (5 bases). Trimming took 2 bases from V and 0 from J, leaving 8 bases between them. Germline assignment: CDR1 MNHNY and CDR2 SVGAGI (reference sequence). This CDR3 is built from 15 residues. The CDR3 DNA sequence: TGTGCCAGCAGTTACAGAGACAGTAGCAATCAGCCCCAGCATTTT. The encoded protein is CASSYRDSSNQPQHF.

This sequence joins TRBV6-5 and TRBJ2-7; 11 nucleotides match TRBD1. The J segment lost 3 bases and the V segment lost 0 bases, leaving 1 base of the junction unmatched. Germline CDR1 MNHEY, CDR2 SVGAGI. The CDR3 contains 15 residues. In DNA form, the CDR3 reads TGTGCCAGCAGTTACTCGGGGACAGGGGGCTACGAGCAGTACTTC. Its translation: CASSYSGTGGYEQYF.

The genes are TRBV9 and TRBJ2-3, with 10 bases fitting TRBD2. Germline lookup yields CDR1 SGDLS and CDR2 YYNGEE. V gave up 0 bases and J gave up 5 bases; unmatched junction bases: 0. CDR3 length: 14 residues. In nucleotides, the CDR3 is TGTGCCAGCAGCGTAGCTAGCGGGGGAGATACGCAGTATTTT. As protein: CASSVASGGDTQYF.

The rearrangement links TRBV28 to TRBJ1-3; D might be TRBD1 (5 bases). Germline V gene lookup returns CDR1 MDHEN and CDR2 SYDVKM. This CDR3 region has 17 residues. The V gene lost 6 bases and the J gene lost 2 bases, with 20 bases spanning the gap. Here the CDR3 reads CASRHRGWGRTGNTIYF. The CDR3 nucleotides read TGTGCCAGCAGACACCGAGGATGGGGGAGGACTGGAAACACCATATATTTT.

The V call is TRBV6-1, the J call TRBJ2-3; TRBD2 might be the D (5 bases). V dropped 6 bases and J dropped 6 bases, with 13 bases sitting between them. The CDR3 is 13 residues long. Per germline, CDR1 MNHNS and CDR2 SASEGT. The CDR3 bases are TGTGCCAGCAGAGTCGGACTTGCGGATACGCAGTATTTT. It translates to CASRVGLADTQYF.

The V call is TRBV5-1, the J call TRBJ2-2; D possibly corresponds to TRBD2 (7 bases). The CDR3 loop spans 14 amino acids. The V gene lost 4 bases and the J gene lost 4 bases, with 11 bases spanning the gap. From germline, CDR1 is SGHRS and CDR2 YFSETQ. CDR3 loop: CASSQGGGTGELFF. The CDR3 coding sequence is TGCGCCAGCAGCCAGGGAGGGGGCACCGGGGAGCTGTTTTTT.

The rearrangement links TRBV7-9 to TRBJ2-1; 9 nucleotides agree with TRBD2. Per the germline V gene, CDR1 is SEHNR and CDR2 is FQNEAQ (reference sequence). V dropped 1 base and J dropped 9; count of bases not matched to a gene: 10. The CDR3 contains 16 residues. The DNA for the CDR3 is TGTGCCAGCAGCTTAGATGCCGTAGCGGGAGTCATTGAGCAGTTCTTC. Amino acids: CASSLDAVAGVIEQFF.

This clone appeared a single time. The chain has TRBV28 and TRBJ2-1; D possibly corresponds to TRBD2 (5 bases). This CDR3 is built from 15 residues. Per germline, CDR1 MDHEN and CDR2 SYDVKM. The V end lost 6 bases, the J end lost 2 bases, and 14 bases lay between the germline ends. CDR3 sequence: CASSPLTGTYNEQFF. Here the CDR3 DNA reads TGTGCCAGCAGCCCCCTTACGGGGACCTACAATGAGCAGTTCTTC.

The chain joins TRBV28 to TRBJ2-5; tentative D call: TRBD1 (6 bases). Trimming pared 6 bases from V and 2 bases from J, leaving 13 bases between. Germline-derived CDR1 and CDR2 are MDHEN and SYDVKM. There are 14 residues in the CDR3. CDR3: CASSSAGTQETQYF. The CDR3 bases are TGTGCCAGCAGCTCCGCCGGGACACAAGAGACCCAGTACTTC.

The chain joins TRBV29-1 to TRBJ2-3; 7 nucleotides align to TRBD1. V shed 5 bases, J shed 0 bases, and the junction held 5 bases outside the gene matches. Looked up from germline, CDR1 is SQVTM and CDR2 is ANQGSEA. The CDR3 loop spans 14 amino acids. The CDR3 region has the DNA TGCAGCGTTTCGGGACAGAGAAGCACAGATACGCAGTATTTT. Translated, it gives CSVSGQRSTDTQYF.

The rearrangement links TRBV7-2 to TRBJ2-5; 8 bases align to TRBD2. The ends lost 0 bases at V and 2 bases at J; junction bases unmatched: 5. This CDR3 spans 16 amino acids. The germline CDR1 and CDR2 sequences are SGHTA and FQGNSA. The CDR3 is CASSLASTSGQETQYF. CDR3 nucleotides: TGTGCCAGCAGCTTAGCGTCCACTAGCGGACAAGAGACCCAGTACTTC. Looking up the rest from reference TRBV7-2 and TRBJ2-5 gives the full variable domain: GAGVSQSPSNKVTEKGKDVELRCDPISGHTALYWYRQSLGQGLEFLIYFQGNSAPDKSGLPSDRFSAERTGGSVSTLTIQRTQQEDSAVYLCASSLASTSGQETQYFGPGTRLLVL.

This clone is a singleton in its sample. The sample holds other DNA sequences that translate to the same CDR3. The chain carries TRBV19 and TRBJ2-2, with 10 bases aligning to TRBD2. V lost 5 bases and J lost 6; bases outside the gene matches: 15. Germline V gives CDR1 LNHDA, CDR2 SQIVND (reference sequence). This CDR3 region has 18 residues. CDR3 coding DNA: TGTGCCAGTAGTTCCCGCGGTAGCGGGAGGCCTCCCCCCGGGGAGCTGTTTTTT. It is translated as CASSSRGSGRPPPGELFF.

This clone was seen more than once but under ten times. This rearrangement joins TRBV27 to TRBJ2-5; 13 bases fit TRBD2. This CDR3 contains 18 residues. J lost 1 base, V lost 4 bases, and 9 bases had no gene match. CDR1 is MNHEY, CDR2 SMNVEV, per germline (reference sequence). The CDR3: CASSSRGLAGLIQETQYF. CDR3 bases: TGTGCCAGCAGTTCCCGGGGACTAGCGGGATTAATCCAAGAGACCCAGTACTTC.

The rearrangement uses TRBV27 and TRBJ2-4; 7 bases agree with TRBD2. This CDR3 has 13 residues. Germline-derived CDR1 and CDR2 are MNHEY and SMNVEV (reference sequence). With 5 bases clipped from V and 7 bases from J, the junction kept 5 bases outside the gene matches. The CDR3: CASSGGLGNIQYF. The CDR3 DNA follows: TGTGCCAGCAGTGGTGGACTAGGGAACATTCAGTACTTC.

This chain uses TRBV10-3 with TRBJ2-7; TRBD2 agrees at 13 bases. J lost 3 bases, V lost 10 bases, and 3 bases had no gene match. Germline values: CDR1 ENHRY, CDR2 SYGVKD. This CDR3 is built from 13 residues. The CDR3 coding sequence is TGTGCCACCGGGACTAGCGGGGACTACGAGCAGTACTTC. Its translation: CATGTSGDYEQYF.

The chain links TRBV4-1 to TRBJ1-2; TRBD1 might be the D (5 bases). Per the germline V gene, CDR1 is MGHRA and CDR2 is YSYEKL. This CDR3 is built from 14 residues. Deletions cut 5 bases from V and 8 bases from J, with 18 bases between. This CDR3 is CASSEGQWGAGYTF. CDR3 DNA: TGCGCCAGCAGCGAAGGCCAATGGGGCGCCGGCTACACCTTC.

This clone was seen only once. The chain couples TRBV6-6 to TRBJ1-1; D gene unclear. Germline V CDR1 and CDR2: MNHNY, SVGAGI (reference sequence). V shed 5 bases and J shed 6 bases, with 10 bases lying between them. The CDR3 has 12 residues. The CDR3 DNA sequence: TGTGCCAGCAGTCACCTCGGGGCTGAAGCTTTCTTT. Translated, it gives CASSHLGAEAFF.

The CDR3 reads CASPLREPSYEQYF. The CDR3 DNA reads as TGTGCCAGCCCGCTACGGGAGCCCTCCTACGAGCAGTACTTC. This sequence joins TRBV5-8 and TRBJ2-7; TRBD2 might be the D (6 bases). CDR3 length: 14 residues. CDR1 and CDR2 from the germline V gene are SGHTS and YDEGEE. V was pared by 7 bases and J by 0 bases, with 14 bases between.

The rearrangement uses TRBV7-6 and TRBJ2-2, with TRBD2 matching 11 bases. The CDR3 loop spans 16 amino acids. The ends lost 4 bases at V and 5 bases at J; junction bases unmatched: 6. CDR1 is SGHVS, CDR2 FNYEAQ, per germline. Here the CDR3 reads CASSSQTSGTTGELFF. The CDR3, as DNA: TGTGCCAGCAGCTCTCAGACTAGCGGGACAACCGGGGAGCTGTTTTTT.